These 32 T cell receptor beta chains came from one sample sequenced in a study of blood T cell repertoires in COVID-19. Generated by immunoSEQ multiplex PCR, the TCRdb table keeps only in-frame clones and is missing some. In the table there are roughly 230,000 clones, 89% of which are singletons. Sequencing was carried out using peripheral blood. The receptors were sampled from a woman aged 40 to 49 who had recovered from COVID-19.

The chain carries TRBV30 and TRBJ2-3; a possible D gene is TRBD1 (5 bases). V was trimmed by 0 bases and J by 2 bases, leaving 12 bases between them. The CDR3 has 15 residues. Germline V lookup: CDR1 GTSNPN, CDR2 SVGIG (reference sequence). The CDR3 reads CAWSVQAGITDTQYF. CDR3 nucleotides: TGTGCCTGGAGTGTACAGGCAGGCATCACAGATACGCAGTATTTT.

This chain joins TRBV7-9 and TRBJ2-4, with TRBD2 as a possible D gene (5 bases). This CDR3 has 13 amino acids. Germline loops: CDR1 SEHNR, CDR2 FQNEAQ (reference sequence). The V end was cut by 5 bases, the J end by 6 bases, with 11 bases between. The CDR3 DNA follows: TGTGCCAGCAGCACGCTTGCGGGAAACATTCAGTACTTC. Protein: CASSTLAGNIQYF.

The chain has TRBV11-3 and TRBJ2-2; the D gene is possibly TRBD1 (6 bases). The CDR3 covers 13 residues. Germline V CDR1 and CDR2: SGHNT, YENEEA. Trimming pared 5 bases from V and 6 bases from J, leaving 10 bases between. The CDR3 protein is CASSSTGPGELFF. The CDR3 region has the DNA TGTGCCAGCAGCAGTACAGGGCCCGGGGAGCTGTTTTTT.

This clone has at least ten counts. CDR3 nucleotide sequence: TGTGCCAGCAGCGTCTTGGGGCGGGAGGGCCAAGATACGCAGTATTTT. This sequence encodes CASSVLGREGQDTQYF. This rearrangement joins TRBV9 to TRBJ2-3, with TRBD2 matching 9 bases. The CDR3 is 16 residues long. Germline CDR1 and CDR2: SGDLS and YYNGEE. Trimming took 2 bases from V and 5 from J; bases not matched to a gene: 9.

CDR3 sequence (DNA): TGTGCCAGCAGTGAAATCGGACAGCTAGACTACGAGCAGTACTTC. It yields the protein CASSEIGQLDYEQYF. The rearrangement joins TRBV6-1 to TRBJ2-7, with D tentatively TRBD1 (6 bases). CDR3 length equals 15 residues. Looked up from germline, CDR1 is MNHNS and CDR2 is SASEGT. Between the trimmed V and J ends, which lost 2 bases and 3 bases, there was a span of 14 bases.

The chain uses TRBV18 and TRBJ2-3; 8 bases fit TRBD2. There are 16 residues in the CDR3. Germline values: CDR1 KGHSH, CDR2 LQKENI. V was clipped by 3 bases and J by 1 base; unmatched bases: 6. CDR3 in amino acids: CASSPPGLGRTDTQYF. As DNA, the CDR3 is TGTGCCAGCTCACCCCCGGGACTAGGGCGCACAGATACGCAGTATTTT.

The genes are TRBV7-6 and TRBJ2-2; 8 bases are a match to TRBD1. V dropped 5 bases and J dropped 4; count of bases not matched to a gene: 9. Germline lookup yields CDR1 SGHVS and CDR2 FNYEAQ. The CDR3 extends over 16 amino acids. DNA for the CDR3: TGTGCCAGCAGCAGGGAACAGGGGGGAGGCACCGGGGAGCTGTTTTTT. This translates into CASSREQGGGTGELFF.

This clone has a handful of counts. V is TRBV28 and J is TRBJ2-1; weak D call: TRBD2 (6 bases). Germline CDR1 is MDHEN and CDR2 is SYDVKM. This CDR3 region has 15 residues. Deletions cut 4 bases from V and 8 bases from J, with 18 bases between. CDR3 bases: TGTGCCAGCAGTTCACCGCCCGGCGGGGCGGATGAGCAGTTCTTC. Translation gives CASSSPPGGADEQFF.

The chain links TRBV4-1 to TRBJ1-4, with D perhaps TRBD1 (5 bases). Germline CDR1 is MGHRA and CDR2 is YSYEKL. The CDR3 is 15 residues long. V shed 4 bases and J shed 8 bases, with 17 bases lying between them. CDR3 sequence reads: CASSPGLLGGEKLFF. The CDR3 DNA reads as TGCGCCAGCAGCCCGGGACTCCTCGGAGGCGAAAAACTGTTTTTT.

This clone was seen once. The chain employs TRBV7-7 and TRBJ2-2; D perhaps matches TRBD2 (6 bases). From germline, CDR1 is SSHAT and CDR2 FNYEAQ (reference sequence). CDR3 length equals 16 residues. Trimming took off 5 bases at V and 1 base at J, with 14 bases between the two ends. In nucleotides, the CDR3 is TGTGCCAGCAGCCAAAGCCTAGCGAGGAACACCGGGGAGCTGTTTTTT. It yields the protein CASSQSLARNTGELFF.

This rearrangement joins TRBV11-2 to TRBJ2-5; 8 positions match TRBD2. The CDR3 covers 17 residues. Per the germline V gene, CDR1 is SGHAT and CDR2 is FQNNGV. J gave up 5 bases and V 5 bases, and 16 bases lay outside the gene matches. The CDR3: CASSLSGFGTRGETQYF. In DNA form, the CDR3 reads TGTGCCAGCAGCCTTTCGGGGTTTGGGACTAGAGGCGAGACCCAGTACTTC.

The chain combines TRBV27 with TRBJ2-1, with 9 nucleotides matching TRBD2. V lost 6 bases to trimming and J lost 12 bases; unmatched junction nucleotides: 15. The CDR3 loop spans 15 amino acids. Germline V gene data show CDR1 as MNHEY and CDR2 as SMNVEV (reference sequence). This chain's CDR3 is CASSTLAGAPSGQFF. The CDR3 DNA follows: TGTGCCAGCAGCACTTTAGCGGGAGCCCCCTCGGGGCAGTTCTTC.

The CDR3 here is CASSLWTEDHIQYF. CDR3 coding DNA: TGTGCCAGCAGCTTGTGGACAGAAGACCACATTCAGTACTTC. This chain connects TRBV7-2 to TRBJ2-4; possibly TRBD1 for D (6 bases). The germline V gene encodes CDR1 SGHTA and CDR2 FQGNSA. The CDR3 contains 14 residues. V was shortened by 3 bases and J by 8 bases, with 14 bases between the two germline ends.

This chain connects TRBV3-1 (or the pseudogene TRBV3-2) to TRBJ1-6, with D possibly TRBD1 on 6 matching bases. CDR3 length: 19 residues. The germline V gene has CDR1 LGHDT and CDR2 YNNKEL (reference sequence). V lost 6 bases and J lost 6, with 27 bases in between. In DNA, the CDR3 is TGTGCCAGCAGTCCTACCCCCCTAACCGGTCCAGGGGCTAATTCACCCCTCCACTTT. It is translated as CASSPTPLTGPGANSPLHF.

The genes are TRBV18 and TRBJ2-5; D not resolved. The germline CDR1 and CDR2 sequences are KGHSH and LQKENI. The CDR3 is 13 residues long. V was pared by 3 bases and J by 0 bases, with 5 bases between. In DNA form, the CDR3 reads TGTGCCAGCTCACCTCCCGACCAAGAGACCCAGTACTTC. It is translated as CASSPPDQETQYF.

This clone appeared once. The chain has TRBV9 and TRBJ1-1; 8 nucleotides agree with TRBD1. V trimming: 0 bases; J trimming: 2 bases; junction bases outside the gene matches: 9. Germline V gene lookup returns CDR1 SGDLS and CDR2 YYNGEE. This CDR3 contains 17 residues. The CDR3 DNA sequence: TGTGCCAGCAGCGTAGCCGGGACAGGTGATGTTAACACTGAAGCTTTCTTT. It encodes CASSVAGTGDVNTEAFF.

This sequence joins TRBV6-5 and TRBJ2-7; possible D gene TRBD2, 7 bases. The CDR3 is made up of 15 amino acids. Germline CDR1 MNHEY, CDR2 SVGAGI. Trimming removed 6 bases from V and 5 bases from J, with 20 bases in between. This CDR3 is CASSQRQVGGNEQYF. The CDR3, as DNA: TGTGCCAGCAGCCAAAGACAGGTGGGAGGGAACGAGCAGTACTTC.

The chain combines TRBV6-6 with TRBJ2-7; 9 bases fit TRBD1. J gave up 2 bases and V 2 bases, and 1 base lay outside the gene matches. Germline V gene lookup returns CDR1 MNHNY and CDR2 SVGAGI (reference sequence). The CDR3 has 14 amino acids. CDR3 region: CASSYGQGPYEQYF. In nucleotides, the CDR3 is TGTGCCAGCAGTTACGGACAGGGGCCCTACGAGCAGTACTTC.

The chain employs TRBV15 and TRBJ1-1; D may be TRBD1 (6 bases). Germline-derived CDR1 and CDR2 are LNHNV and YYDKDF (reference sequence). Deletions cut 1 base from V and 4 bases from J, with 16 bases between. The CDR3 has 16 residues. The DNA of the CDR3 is TGTGCCACCAGCAGAGTGACAGGTAGGGGTATCACTGAAGCTTTCTTT. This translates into CATSRVTGRGITEAFF.

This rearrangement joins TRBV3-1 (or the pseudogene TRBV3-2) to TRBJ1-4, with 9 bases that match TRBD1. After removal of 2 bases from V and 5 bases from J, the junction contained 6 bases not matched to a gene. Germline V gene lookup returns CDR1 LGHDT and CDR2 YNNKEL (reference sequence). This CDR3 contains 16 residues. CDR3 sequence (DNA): TGTGCCAGCAGCCAATCCCCCGGGACAGGGAATGAAAAACTGTTTTTT. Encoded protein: CASSQSPGTGNEKLFF.

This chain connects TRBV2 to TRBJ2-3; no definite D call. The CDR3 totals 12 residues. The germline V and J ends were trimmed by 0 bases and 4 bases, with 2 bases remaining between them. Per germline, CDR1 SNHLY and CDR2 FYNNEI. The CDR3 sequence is CASSEAADTQYF. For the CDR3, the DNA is TGTGCCAGCAGTGAAGCCGCAGATACGCAGTATTTT.

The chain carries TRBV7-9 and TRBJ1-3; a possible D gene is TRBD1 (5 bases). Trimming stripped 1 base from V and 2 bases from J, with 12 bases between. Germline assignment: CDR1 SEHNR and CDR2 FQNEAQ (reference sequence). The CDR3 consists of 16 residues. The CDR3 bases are TGTGCCAGCAGCTTAGTAATAGCAGGGACTGGAAACACCATATATTTT. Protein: CASSLVIAGTGNTIYF.

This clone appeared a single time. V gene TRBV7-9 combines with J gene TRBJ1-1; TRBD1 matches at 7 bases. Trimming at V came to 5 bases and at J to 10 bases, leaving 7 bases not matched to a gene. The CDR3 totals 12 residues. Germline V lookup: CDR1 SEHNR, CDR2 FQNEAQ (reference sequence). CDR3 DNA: TGTGCCAGCAGCGAGACAGGGAGTAGAGCTTTCTTT. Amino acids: CASSETGSRAFF.

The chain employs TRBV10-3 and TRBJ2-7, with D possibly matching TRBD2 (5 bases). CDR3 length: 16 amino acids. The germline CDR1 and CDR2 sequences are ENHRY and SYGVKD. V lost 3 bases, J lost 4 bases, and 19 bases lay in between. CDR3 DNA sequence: TGTGCCATCAGTGATGTAGGGAGTAAAGGTGGTTACGAGCAGTACGTC. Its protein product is CAISDVGSKGGYEQYV.

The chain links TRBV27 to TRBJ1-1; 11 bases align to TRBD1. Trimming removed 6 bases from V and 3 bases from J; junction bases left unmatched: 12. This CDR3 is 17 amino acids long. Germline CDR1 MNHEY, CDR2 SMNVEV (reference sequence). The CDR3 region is CASRMGQGDPRDTEAFF. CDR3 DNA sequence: TGTGCCAGCAGGATGGGACAGGGGGACCCACGAGACACTGAAGCTTTCTTT.

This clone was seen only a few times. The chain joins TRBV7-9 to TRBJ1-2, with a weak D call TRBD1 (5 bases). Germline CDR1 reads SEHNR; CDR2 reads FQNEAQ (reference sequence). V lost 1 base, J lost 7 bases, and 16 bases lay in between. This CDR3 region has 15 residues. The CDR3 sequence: CASSLDPQGSAGYTF. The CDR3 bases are TGTGCCAGCAGCTTAGATCCGCAGGGTAGTGCTGGCTACACCTTC.

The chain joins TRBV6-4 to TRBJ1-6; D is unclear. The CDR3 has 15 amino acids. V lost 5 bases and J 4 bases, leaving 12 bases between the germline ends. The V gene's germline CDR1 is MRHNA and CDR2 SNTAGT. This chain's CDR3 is CASSQYSGYNSPLHF. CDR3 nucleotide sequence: TGTGCCAGCAGTCAATACTCAGGTTATAATTCACCCCTCCACTTT.

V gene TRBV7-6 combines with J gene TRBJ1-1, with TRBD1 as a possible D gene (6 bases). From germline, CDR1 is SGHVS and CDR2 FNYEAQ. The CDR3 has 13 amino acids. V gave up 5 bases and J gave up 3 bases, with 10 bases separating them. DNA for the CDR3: TGTGCCAGCAGCCTAAGACAGGACACTGAAGCTTTCTTT. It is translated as CASSLRQDTEAFF.

In nucleotides, the CDR3 is TGTGCCAGCAGTTTGGGTAGCCCTAACACCGGGGAGCTGTTTTTT. It yields the protein CASSLGSPNTGELFF. The J gene is TRBJ2-2, the V gene TRBV27; D remains ambiguous. CDR3 length equals 15 residues. Trimming pared 3 bases from V and 2 bases from J, leaving 10 bases between. CDR1 is MNHEY and CDR2 is SMNVEV in the germline V gene (reference sequence).

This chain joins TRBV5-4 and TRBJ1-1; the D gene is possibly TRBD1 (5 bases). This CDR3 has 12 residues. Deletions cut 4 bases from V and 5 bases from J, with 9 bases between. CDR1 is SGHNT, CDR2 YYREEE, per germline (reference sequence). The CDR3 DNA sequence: TGTGCCAGCAGCGACCAGGGAACTGAAGCTTTCTTT. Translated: CASSDQGTEAFF.

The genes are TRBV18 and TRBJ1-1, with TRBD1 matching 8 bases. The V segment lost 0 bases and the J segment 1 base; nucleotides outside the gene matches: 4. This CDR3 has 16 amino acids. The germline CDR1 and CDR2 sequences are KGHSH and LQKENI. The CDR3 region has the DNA TGTGCCAGCTCACCACCGGCCGGGACAGGGAACACTGAAGCTTTCTTT. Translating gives CASSPPAGTGNTEAFF.

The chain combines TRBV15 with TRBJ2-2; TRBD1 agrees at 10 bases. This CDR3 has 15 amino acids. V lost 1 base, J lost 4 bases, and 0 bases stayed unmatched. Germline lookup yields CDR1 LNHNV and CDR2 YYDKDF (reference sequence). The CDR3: CATSRGTGGTGELFF. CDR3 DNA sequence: TGTGCCACCAGCAGAGGGACAGGGGGCACCGGGGAGCTGTTTTTT.